This record covers a single TCR beta chain. This clone was observed a single time. No cognate antigen has been identified for it. It has no much larger one-base neighbor in the sample; base qualities were not kept. From the cysteine through the phenylalanine, the CDR3 covers 14 amino acids. Only CDR3 DNA remains: 42 bases, in frame from the first base. This sample stems from a study of T cells in tumors after PD-1 blockade (dated by TCRdb to about 2019). For context, the study as a whole: Prior checkpoint blockade, systemic immunosuppressant use, and recent radiotherapy or other anti-cancer therapy within 4 weeks were grounds for patient exclusion. To compare blood and tumor clonotypes, bulk TCR sequencing was performed on some 10 peripheral blood samples from a few patients. Paired single-cell RNA and TCR sequencing was performed on site-matched tumors from BCC or SCC patients before and after anti-PD-1 therapy. Patients received pembrolizumab 200 mg every 3 weeks or cemiplimab 350 mg every 2 weeks. Some patients also continued taking vismodegib 150 mg daily during anti-PD-1 treatment. RECIST version 1.1 was the standard used to evaluate clinical response. On average, peripheral blood samples yielded 35,000 to 45,000 unique clonotypes and 100,000 or so TCR templates (range roughly 24,000-270,000).

What the research found in general, with its limitations: Around 41% of tumor TCR clonotypes were found in blood, and some novel exhausted tumor clones appeared in pre-treatment blood, suggesting peripheral recruitment. The source of novel T cell clones was not identified, and lymphoid organs or rare unexpanded clones within the tumor or the tumor periphery could be included among the possible sources.

The immunoSEQ platform was used for deep TCRbeta sequencing. Processing in the source paper ran as follows. For further analysis, only productive rearrangements were exported from the immunoSEQ Analyzer. Bulk TCRbeta clonotypes were assigned T cell phenotypes by matching to single-cell RNA+TCR-seq clones sharing the same TCRbeta sequence. Clone enrichment in tumor was computed as tumor frequency divided by PBMC frequency from bulk TCR sequencing. TCRs were grouped by GLIPH into specificity groups, defined as clusters of distinct TCRs likely recognizing common antigens via shared CDR3 motifs. Entries here come from immuneACCESS through TCRdb and include only in-frame sequences with V and J called. Some clones fail to appear in such tables; in the studies checked, an unresolved V gene covers under half of the shortfall, and the cause of the remainder is unknown. V, J and clone size were drawn from that table, and D and trimming were deduced from the DNA. The sample has about 20,000 clones on record, around four fifths of them singletons. Of the sample, 26% is held by the ten largest clones.

Reading the label with the study, this specimen's time point is: before anti-PD-1 therapy. For bulk TCRbeta sequencing, genomic DNA was extracted from tumor biopsies or peripheral blood, and input amounts ranged from roughly 600 ng to 6,500 ng. Histologically proven advanced or metastatic basal or squamous cell carcinoma was present in all patients, all of whom were poor candidates for surgical resection. The basal cell carcinoma cohort was made up of more than 10 patients, and bulk tumor TCR sequencing was performed for roughly 8 of these patients. The receptor was derived from a human donor with basal cell carcinoma. This chain is built from TRBV21-1 and TRBJ2-7; the table's D call, TRBD1, has no DNA check behind it. TRBV21-1 is flagged as a pseudogene. The input for sequencing was PBMCs, taken before anti-PD-1 treatment. For the CDR3, the sequence is CASSKVQGSGEQYF. The nucleotide sequence is TGTGCCAGCAGCAAAGTACAGGGTTCAGGCGAGCAGTACTTC.